This TCR beta chain was captured by sequencing in a study of OX40 agonist ivuxolimab in advanced cancers. About the study: The dose-escalation cohort had hepatocellular carcinoma, melanoma, renal cell or head and neck cancer. Overall study results and limits: The study observed clonal expansion of CD4+ and CD8+ blood T cells by week 6 at 0.1 to 3.0 mg/kg.

To note about this clone: The antigen is undetermined.

CDR3 length equals 12 residues. The germline V and J ends were trimmed by 5 bases and 5 bases, with 7 bases remaining between them. The germline CDR1 and CDR2 sequences are LNHDA and SQIVND (reference sequence). Here immunoSEQ multiplex PCR was the method, and the copy in TCRdb shows in-frame clones only, minus some. The sample holds just over 9,500 clones, approximately 66% seen once. This chain uses TRBV19 with TRBJ2-1; D ambiguous. The sequenced sample was CD4+ or CD8+ T cells sorted from blood, obtained in a trial of the OX40 agonist ivuxolimab. The origin of this receptor is an adult with an advanced solid tumor such as melanoma, head and neck, liver or kidney cancer. The CDR3 DNA reads as TGTGCCAGTAGTTTCTACCACAATGAGCAGTTCTTC. Translated: CASSFYHNEQFF.